Below, one TCR beta chain is given with its context. Antigen unknown. The data were taken from a study of cytomegalovirus exposure and HLA in healthy donors. Findings and limits, study-wide: There were several of the most significant clusters that appeared linked to common viral pathogens in a later analysis. According to reports, the classifier identified cytomegalovirus status with high specificity and sensitivity.

The V segment lost 4 bases and the J segment 2 bases; nucleotides outside the gene matches: 6. Germline V lookup: CDR1 MNHEY, CDR2 SMNVEV (reference sequence). This CDR3 has 16 amino acids. The PCR used 60 Vbeta and 13 Jbeta primers. Here immunoSEQ multiplex PCR was the method, and the copy in TCRdb shows in-frame clones only, minus some. The sample gives under 200,000 clones, 70% to 80% of which show up once; roughly 1.3% is in the top ten. Sequences were obtained from PBMCs. The chain has TRBV27 and TRBJ1-5; 9 bases are shared with TRBD1. The TCR comes from a woman aged 45-59 years in good health and CMV-seronegative. This CDR3 reads CASSSQGAAGNQPQHF. In nucleotides, the CDR3 is TGTGCCAGCAGTTCACAGGGGGCGGCGGGCAATCAGCCCCAGCATTTT.